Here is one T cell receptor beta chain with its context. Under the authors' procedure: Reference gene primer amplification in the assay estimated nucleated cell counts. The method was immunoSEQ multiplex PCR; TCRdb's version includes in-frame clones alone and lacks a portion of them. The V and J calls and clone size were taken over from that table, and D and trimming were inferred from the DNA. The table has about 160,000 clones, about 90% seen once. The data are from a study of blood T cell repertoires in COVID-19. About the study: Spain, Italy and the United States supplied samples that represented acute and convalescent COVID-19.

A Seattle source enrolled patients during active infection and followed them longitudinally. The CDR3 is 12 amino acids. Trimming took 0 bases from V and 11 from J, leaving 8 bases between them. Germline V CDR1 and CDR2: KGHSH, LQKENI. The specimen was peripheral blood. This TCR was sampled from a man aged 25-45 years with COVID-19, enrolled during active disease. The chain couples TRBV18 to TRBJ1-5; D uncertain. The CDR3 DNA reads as TGTGCCAGCTCACCACCCACGGGGTCCCAGCATTTT. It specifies CASSPPTGSQHF. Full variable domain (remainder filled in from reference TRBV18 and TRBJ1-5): NAGVMQNPRHLVRRRGQEARLRCSPMKGHSHVYWYRQLPEEGLKFMVYLQKENIIDESGMPKERFSAEFPKEGPSILRIQQVVRGDSAAYFCASSPPTGSQHFGDGTRLSIL.